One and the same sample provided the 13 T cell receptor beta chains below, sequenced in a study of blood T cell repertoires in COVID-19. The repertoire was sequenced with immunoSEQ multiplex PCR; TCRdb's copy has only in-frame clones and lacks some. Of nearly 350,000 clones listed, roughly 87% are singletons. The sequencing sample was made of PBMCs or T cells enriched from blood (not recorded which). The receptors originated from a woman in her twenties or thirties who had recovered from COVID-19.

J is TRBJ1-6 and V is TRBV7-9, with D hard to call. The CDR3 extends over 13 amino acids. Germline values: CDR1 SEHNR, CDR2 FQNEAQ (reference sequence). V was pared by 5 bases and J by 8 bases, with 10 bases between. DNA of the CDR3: TGTGCCAGCAGCCAAGGGAGGGATTCACCCCTCCACTTT. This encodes CASSQGRDSPLHF.

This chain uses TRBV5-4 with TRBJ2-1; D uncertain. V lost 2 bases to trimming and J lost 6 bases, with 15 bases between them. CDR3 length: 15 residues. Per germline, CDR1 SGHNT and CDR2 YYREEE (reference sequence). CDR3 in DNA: TGTGCCAGCAGCTTCGGTCTGTCTCCATCCAATGAGCAGTTCTTC. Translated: CASSFGLSPSNEQFF.

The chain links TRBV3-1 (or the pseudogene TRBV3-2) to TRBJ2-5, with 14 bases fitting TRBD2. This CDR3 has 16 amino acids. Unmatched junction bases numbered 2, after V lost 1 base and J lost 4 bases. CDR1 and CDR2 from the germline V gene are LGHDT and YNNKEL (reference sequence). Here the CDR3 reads CASSQATSGGVETQYF. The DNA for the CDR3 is TGTGCCAGCAGCCAAGCGACTAGCGGGGGGGTAGAGACCCAGTACTTC.

This chain's CDR3 is CASSQESRPGTEAFF. CDR3 DNA: TGCGCCAGCAGCCAAGAGAGCAGGCCCGGCACTGAAGCTTTCTTT. The chain recombines TRBV4-1 with TRBJ1-1; D not resolved. The V and J ends lost 0 bases and 4 bases respectively, with 12 bases between them. Looked up from germline, CDR1 is MGHRA and CDR2 is YSYEKL. The CDR3 covers 15 residues.

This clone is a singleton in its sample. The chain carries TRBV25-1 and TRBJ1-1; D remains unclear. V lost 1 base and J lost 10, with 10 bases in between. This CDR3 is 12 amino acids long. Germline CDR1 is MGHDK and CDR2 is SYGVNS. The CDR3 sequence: CASSESRRAAFF. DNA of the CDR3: TGTGCCAGCAGTGAATCGCGGAGGGCAGCTTTCTTT.

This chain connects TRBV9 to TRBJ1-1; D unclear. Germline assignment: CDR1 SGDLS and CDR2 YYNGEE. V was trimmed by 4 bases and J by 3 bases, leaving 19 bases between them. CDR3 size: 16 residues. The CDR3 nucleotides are TGTGCCAGCAGCCCATCGGGAGGGATGGTGGACACTGAAGCTTTCTTT. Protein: CASSPSGGMVDTEAFF. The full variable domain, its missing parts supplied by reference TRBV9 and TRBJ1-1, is DSGVTQTPKHLITATGQRVTLRCSPRSGDLSVYWYQQSLDQGLQFLIQYYNGEERAKGNILERFSAQQFPDLHSELNLSSLELGDSALYFCASSPSGGMVDTEAFFGQGTRLTVV.

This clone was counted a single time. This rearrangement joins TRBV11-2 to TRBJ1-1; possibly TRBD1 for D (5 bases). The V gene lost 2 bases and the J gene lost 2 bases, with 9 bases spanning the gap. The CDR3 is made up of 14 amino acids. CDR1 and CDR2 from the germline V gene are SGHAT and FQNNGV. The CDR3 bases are TGTGCCAGCAGCTTAAGACAGACAAACACTGAAGCTTTCTTT. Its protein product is CASSLRQTNTEAFF.

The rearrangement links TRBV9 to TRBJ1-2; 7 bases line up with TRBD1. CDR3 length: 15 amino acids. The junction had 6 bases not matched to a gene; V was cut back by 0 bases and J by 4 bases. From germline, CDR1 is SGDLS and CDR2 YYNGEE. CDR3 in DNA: TGTGCCAGCAGCGTAGGCCAGACAGGGTCCTATGGCTACACCTTC. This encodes CASSVGQTGSYGYTF.

The CDR3 DNA sequence: TGTGCCAGCAATTTGGGGGCAGACTACAATGAGCAGTTCTTC. Its translation: CASNLGADYNEQFF. The genes are TRBV5-8 and TRBJ2-1, with D tentatively TRBD1 (6 bases). The CDR3 loop spans 14 amino acids. Germline loops: CDR1 SGHTS, CDR2 YDEGEE. Trimming took off 6 bases at V and 3 bases at J, with 13 bases between the two ends.

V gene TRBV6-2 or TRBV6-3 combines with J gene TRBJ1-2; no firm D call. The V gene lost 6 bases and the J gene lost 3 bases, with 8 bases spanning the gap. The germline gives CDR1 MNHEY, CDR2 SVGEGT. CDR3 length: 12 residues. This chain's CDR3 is CASSPGYYGYTF. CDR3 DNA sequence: TGTGCCAGCAGCCCCGGGTACTATGGCTACACCTTC.

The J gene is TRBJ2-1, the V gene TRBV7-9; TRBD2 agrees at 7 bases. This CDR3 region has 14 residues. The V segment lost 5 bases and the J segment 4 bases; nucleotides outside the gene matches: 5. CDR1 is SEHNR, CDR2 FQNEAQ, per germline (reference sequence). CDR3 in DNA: TGTGCCAGCAGCCCGATGGGGGGGTACAATGAGCAGTTCTTC. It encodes CASSPMGGYNEQFF.

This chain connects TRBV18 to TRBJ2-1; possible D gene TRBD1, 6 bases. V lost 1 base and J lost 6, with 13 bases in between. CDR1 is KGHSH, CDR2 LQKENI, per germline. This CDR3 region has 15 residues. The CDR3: CASSPLAGEGNEQFF. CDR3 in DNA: TGTGCCAGCTCACCACTGGCAGGGGAAGGCAATGAGCAGTTCTTC.

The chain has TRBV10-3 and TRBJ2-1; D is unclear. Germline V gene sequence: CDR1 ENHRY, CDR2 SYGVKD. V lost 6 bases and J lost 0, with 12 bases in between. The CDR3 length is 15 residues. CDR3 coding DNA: TGTGCCATCAGAGACACCTCTACCTCCTACAATGAGCAGTTCTTC. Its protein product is CAIRDTSTSYNEQFF.